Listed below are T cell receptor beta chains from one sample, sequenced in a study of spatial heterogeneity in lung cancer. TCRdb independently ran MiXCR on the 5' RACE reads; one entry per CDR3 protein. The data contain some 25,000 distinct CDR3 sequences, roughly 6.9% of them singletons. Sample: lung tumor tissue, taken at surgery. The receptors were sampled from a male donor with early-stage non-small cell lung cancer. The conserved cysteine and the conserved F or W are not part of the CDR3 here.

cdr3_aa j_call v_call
SVDRTSGPYNEQF TRBJ2-1 TRBV29-1
ASSLIAGEDTGELF TRBJ2-2 TRBV28
SAGTPRRGGLSTDTQY TRBJ2-3 TRBV20-1
ASRKQGRNEKLF TRBJ1-4 TRBV4-3
ASSSGLAGGLQETQY TRBJ2-5 TRBV5-1
ASSSGSGASNQPQH TRBJ1-5 TRBV6-2/TRBV6-3
ASSLPGNTGELF TRBJ2-2 TRBV7-8
ASSLTSGGIVNEQF TRBJ2-1 TRBV5-1
ASSPVDRDEQF TRBJ2-1 TRBV5-6
ASSQDLSYGYT TRBJ1-2 TRBV4-2
SAHDNGRVTDTQY TRBJ2-3 TRBV20-1
ASSFLGKGGRAF TRBJ1-1 TRBV7-9
ASSFAGGYNQPQH TRBJ1-5 TRBV7-2
ASSLFRHPGDGELF TRBJ2-2 TRBV5-1
ASSPTGIGELF TRBJ2-2 TRBV18
ASSFQITGELF TRBJ2-2 TRBV27
ASSLDRPGTGSSPLH TRBJ1-6 TRBV11-2
SVEKEAGGPTSTDTQY TRBJ2-3 TRBV29-1
ASSFGTSGGQETQY TRBJ2-5 TRBV5-1
ASSAGGAETQY TRBJ2-5 TRBV7-2
SAKTGGRRTEAF TRBJ1-1 TRBV20-1
ASSSRGLAGF TRBJ2-1 TRBV28
ASSLNRANGELF TRBJ2-2 TRBV7-2
ASSFGSGGVGELF TRBJ2-2 TRBV12-3/TRBV12-4
ASSQDYSTRPYEQF TRBJ2-1 TRBV4-3
AISAGASNQPQH TRBJ1-5 TRBV10-3
ASSEWTVDQPQH TRBJ1-5 TRBV6-2/TRBV6-3
ASSQYDNSPLH TRBJ1-6 TRBV4-1
ASSLARGSSYGYT TRBJ1-2 TRBV7-8
SAGGSNQPQH TRBJ1-5 TRBV20-1
SARDGYEQY TRBJ2-7 TRBV20-1
ASSQGLFDQPQH TRBJ1-5 TRBV4-3
ASSLARDNTDTQY TRBJ2-3 TRBV12-3/TRBV12-4
ASSLGGENTIY TRBJ1-3 TRBV5-1
ASRPLRDTPNTEAF TRBJ1-1 TRBV6-1
ASSVSDEQF TRBJ2-1 TRBV9